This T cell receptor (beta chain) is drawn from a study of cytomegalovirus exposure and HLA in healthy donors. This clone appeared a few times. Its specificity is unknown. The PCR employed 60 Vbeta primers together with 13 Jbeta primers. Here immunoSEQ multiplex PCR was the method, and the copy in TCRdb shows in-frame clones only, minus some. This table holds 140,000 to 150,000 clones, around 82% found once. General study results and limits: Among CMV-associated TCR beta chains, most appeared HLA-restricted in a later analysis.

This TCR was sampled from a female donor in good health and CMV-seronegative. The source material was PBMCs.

The CDR3 nucleotides read TGTGCCAGCAGTCGGACTAGCGGGGGGTACAATGAGCAGTTCTTC. Translating gives CASSRTSGGYNEQFF. The chain combines TRBV27 with TRBJ2-1; 14 bases are a match to TRBD2. The junction had 1 base not matched to a gene; V was cut back by 5 bases and J by 4 bases. The CDR3 consists of 15 residues. Germline V gene lookup returns CDR1 MNHEY and CDR2 SMNVEV (reference sequence).